The present T cell receptor (beta chain) was sequenced within a study of T cell repertoires in cytomegalovirus infection. Each CDR3 protein gets one entry after TCRdb re-called the reads with MiXCR. The sample includes roughly 630,000 distinct CDR3 sequences, 24% of them seen just once. This clonotype came up many times. The ends were cut back, 3 bases at V and 5 bases at J, with 17 bases in the middle. The CDR3 consists of 16 residues. Germline V CDR1 and CDR2: MDHEN, SYDVKM. Sequenced input: CD8+ T cells from PBMCs. This receptor was obtained from a human donor in good health (CMV status not recorded). Some clones in this sample may be carry-over from other donors' samples. This chain uses TRBV28 with TRBJ2-1; TRBD2 might be the D (7 bases). The CDR3 sequence: CASSFGGGRLHNEQFF. The CDR3 nucleotides read TGTGCCAGCAGTTTTGGGGGGGGGCGATTACACAATGAGCAGTTCTTC.